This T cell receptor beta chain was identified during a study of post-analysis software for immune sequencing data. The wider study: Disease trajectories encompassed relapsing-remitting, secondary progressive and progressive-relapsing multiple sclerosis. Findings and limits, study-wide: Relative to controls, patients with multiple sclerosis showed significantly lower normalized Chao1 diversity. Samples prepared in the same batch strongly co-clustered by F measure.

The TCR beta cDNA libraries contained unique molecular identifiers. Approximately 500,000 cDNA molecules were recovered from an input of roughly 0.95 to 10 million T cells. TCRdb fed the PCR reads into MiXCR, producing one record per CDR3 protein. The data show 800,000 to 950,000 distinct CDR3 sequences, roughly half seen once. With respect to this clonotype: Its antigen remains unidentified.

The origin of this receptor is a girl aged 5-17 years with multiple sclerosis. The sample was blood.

The CDR3 sequence is CASRGLAGEYNEQFF. CDR3 coding DNA: TGTGCCAGCAGGGGTTTAGCGGGAGAGTACAATGAGCAGTTCTTC. This chain links TRBV7-9 with TRBJ2-1; 9 positions agree with TRBD2. With 6 bases clipped from V and 4 bases from J, the junction kept 7 bases outside the gene matches. Germline assignment: CDR1 SEHNR and CDR2 FQNEAQ (reference sequence). The CDR3 extends over 15 amino acids.